This T cell receptor (beta chain) was sequenced for a study of shared clonotypes between healthy human individuals. Germline CDR1 is MDHEN and CDR2 is SYDVKM. Deletions cut 3 bases from V and 3 bases from J, with 21 bases between. This CDR3 region has 17 residues. General observations from the study: Sharing across four donors was highest in naive CD4 (roughly 5%) and lowest in memory CD8 (0.4%).

Original handling: From ImmunoSEQ came sequences covering only the junction and carrying no quality scores, so filtering differed. The table came from immunoSEQ multiplex PCR; TCRdb's copy has only in-frame clones and leaves some out. V, J and clone size reflect that table, while D and trimming were determined from the DNA. The sample consists of millions of clones, 85% to 95% of them appearing once. With regard to this clone: Its antigen is undetermined.

Sequencing input: naive CD4+ T cells from PBMCs. As for subset: CD45RA+ positively selected. The chain combines TRBV28 with TRBJ2-7; weak D call: TRBD2 (7 bases). The origin of this receptor is a young man in good health. Some clones in this sample may be carry-over from other donors' samples. The CDR3 region is CASSLGGALGSGYEQYF. The CDR3 bases are TGTGCCAGCAGTTTGGGGGGGGCCCTCGGGTCAGGCTACGAGCAGTACTTC.